Listed here are 16 T cell receptor beta chains from one sample, sequenced in a study of control samples from healthy donors and cancer patients. The protocol was immunoSEQ multiplex PCR, while the TCRdb copy is restricted to in-frame clones and leaves out a portion. The sample yields roughly 100,000 clones, 90% to 95% seen once. Sequencing input: blood. The origin of the receptors is a woman between 18 and 29 years old in good health.

This chain links TRBV4-1 with TRBJ2-3; 9 bases line up with TRBD2. This CDR3 is 16 amino acids long. CDR1 is MGHRA and CDR2 is YSYEKL in the germline V gene. With 1 base clipped from V and 2 bases from J, the junction kept 4 bases outside the gene matches. CDR3 nucleotides: TGCGCCAGCAGCCAAGTGCTAGCGGGGAACACAGATACGCAGTATTTT. It yields the protein CASSQVLAGNTDTQYF.

V and J are TRBV5-4 and TRBJ1-3; tentatively, D is TRBD1 (5 bases). Trimming cost V 4 bases and J 2 bases, with 13 bases left between them. This CDR3 contains 15 residues. CDR1 is SGHNT, CDR2 YYREEE, per germline (reference sequence). As DNA, the CDR3 is TGTGCCAGCAGCACCGGGTGGGGCACTGGAAACACCATATATTTT. Amino acid sequence: CASSTGWGTGNTIYF.

The genes are TRBV6-6 and TRBJ1-1; a possible D gene is TRBD1 (5 bases). This CDR3 has 15 amino acids. V gave up 2 bases and J gave up 5 bases, with 15 bases separating them. Looked up from germline, CDR1 is MNHNY and CDR2 is SVGAGI (reference sequence). CDR3 DNA sequence: TGTGCCAGCAGTTACCGTGTGCAGGGCGGGACTGAAGCTTTCTTT. It translates to CASSYRVQGGTEAFF.

The chain joins TRBV18 to TRBJ2-1, with D possibly TRBD2 on 6 matching bases. Germline V CDR1 and CDR2: KGHSH, LQKENI. The CDR3 has 13 residues. V shed 3 bases and J shed 5 bases, with 8 bases lying between them. CDR3 residues: CASSPRLDNEQFF. The CDR3 DNA reads as TGTGCCAGCTCACCGCGACTAGACAATGAGCAGTTCTTC.

This clone has only a few counts. This chain joins TRBV5-6 and TRBJ2-5, with D possibly matching TRBD1 (6 bases). Germline values: CDR1 SGHDT, CDR2 YYEEEE. The CDR3 covers 14 residues. V was clipped by 4 bases and J by 3 bases, with 13 bases between them. In nucleotides, the CDR3 is TGTGCCAGCAGCCCGAGGGGGTTGGAAGAGACCCAGTACTTC. Encoded protein: CASSPRGLEETQYF. The whole variable domain, remainder taken from reference TRBV5-6 and TRBJ2-5, is DAGVTQSPTHLIKTRGQQVTLRCSPKSGHDTVSWYQQALGQGPQFIFQYYEEEERQRGNFPDRFSGHQFPNYSSELNVNALLLGDSALYLCASSPRGLEETQYFGPGTRLLVL.

V and J are TRBV7-9 and TRBJ2-1; D tentatively reads TRBD1 or TRBD2 (5 bases each). V lost 0 bases to trimming and J lost 8 bases, with 17 bases between them. In germline, CDR1 is SEHNR, CDR2 FQNEAQ (reference sequence). The CDR3 loop spans 16 amino acids. The CDR3: CASSLAVREKVDEQFF. The DNA for the CDR3 is TGTGCCAGCAGCTTAGCCGTCAGGGAGAAAGTTGATGAGCAGTTCTTC.

Only one count was recorded for this clone. This sequence joins TRBV20-1 and TRBJ1-2; 7 bases are shared with TRBD1. V lost 1 base, J lost 7 bases, and 0 bases stayed unmatched. Germline CDR1 and CDR2: DFQATT and SNEGSKA (reference sequence). This CDR3 has 11 residues. The CDR3 nucleotides read TGCAGTGCTAGAGGACAGGGTGGCTACACCTTC. Protein sequence: CSARGQGGYTF.

This chain connects TRBV14 to TRBJ2-3, with D perhaps assigned TRBD1 or TRBD2 (6 bases each). The length of the CDR3 is 15 residues. The V gene lost 0 bases and the J gene lost 6 bases, with 13 bases spanning the gap. The germline CDR1 and CDR2 sequences are SGHDN and FVKESK. The CDR3 DNA sequence: TGTGCCAGCAGCCAAGATGTGGGGGGCTCCGATACGCAGTATTTT. It specifies CASSQDVGGSDTQYF.

The DNA for the CDR3 is TGCGCCAGCAGCCTCCCCGGGATCTATGGCTACACCTTC. Its protein product is CASSLPGIYGYTF. J is TRBJ1-2 and V is TRBV4-1; no clear D gene. Looked up from germline, CDR1 is MGHRA and CDR2 is YSYEKL. The V gene lost 4 bases and the J gene lost 4 bases, with 10 bases spanning the gap. The CDR3 spans 13 residues.

V usage is TRBV7-6 and J usage is TRBJ2-1, with TRBD2 matching over 7 bases. The V gene's germline CDR1 is SGHVS and CDR2 FNYEAQ. V trimming: 1 base; J trimming: 7 bases; junction bases outside the gene matches: 7. The length of the CDR3 is 15 residues. This chain's CDR3 is CASSLGASGGNEQFF. In DNA form, the CDR3 reads TGTGCCAGCAGCTTAGGGGCTAGCGGTGGGAATGAGCAGTTCTTC.

The chain couples TRBV6-5 to TRBJ1-2; no reliable D call. Per germline, CDR1 MNHEY and CDR2 SVGAGI. V was pared by 7 bases and J by 1 base, with 10 bases between. The CDR3 runs to 13 residues. The CDR3 spells CASKETDNYGYTF. CDR3 in DNA: TGTGCCAGCAAAGAAACAGATAACTATGGCTACACCTTC.

This chain uses TRBV20-1 with TRBJ2-1; no clear D gene. This CDR3 is built from 11 residues. Looked up from germline, CDR1 is DFQATT and CDR2 is SNEGSKA (reference sequence). V lost 3 bases and J 4 bases, leaving 4 bases between the germline ends. CDR3 nucleotides: TGCAGTGCTAGGGTATACAATGAGCAGTTCTTC. This codes for CSARVYNEQFF.

This rearrangement joins TRBV6-5 to TRBJ2-3; D uncertain. The length of the CDR3 is 14 residues. Trimming stripped 6 bases from V and 0 bases from J, with 10 bases between. Germline CDR1 and CDR2: MNHEY and SVGAGI. The CDR3 spells CASRGLLSTDTQYF. The CDR3 region has the DNA TGTGCCAGCAGGGGCCTGTTGAGCACAGATACGCAGTATTTT.

This clone is a singleton in its sample. The chain employs TRBV11-2 and TRBJ1-5, with D perhaps TRBD1 (5 bases). Trimming took 5 bases from V and 7 from J, leaving 21 bases between them. There are 16 residues in the CDR3. CDR1 is SGHAT, CDR2 FQNNGV, per germline. The CDR3 DNA reads TGTGCCAGCAGCCAAAATGCGAGAAGGGGCGGACAGCCCCAGCATTTT. Translating it yields CASSQNARRGGQPQHF.

This chain links TRBV6-5 with TRBJ1-5; D possibly corresponds to TRBD1 (5 bases). Germline values: CDR1 MNHEY, CDR2 SVGAGI. V was clipped by 2 bases and J by 1 base, with 12 bases between them. CDR3 length equals 16 residues. The chain's CDR3 is CASSYGGKMSNQPQHF. CDR3 in DNA: TGTGCCAGCAGTTACGGGGGTAAGATGAGCAATCAGCCCCAGCATTTT.

CDR3 residues: CASSLVSEETQYF. CDR3 DNA sequence: TGTGCCAGCAGCTTGGTGAGTGAAGAGACCCAGTACTTC. The chain couples TRBV5-4 to TRBJ2-5; D is ambiguous. The CDR3 runs 13 residues. Trimming removed 0 bases at V and 3 bases at J, with 6 bases between. Germline lookup yields CDR1 SGHNT and CDR2 YYREEE (reference sequence).